This T cell receptor beta chain stems from a study of blood T cell repertoires in COVID-19. Germline assignment: CDR1 ENHRY and CDR2 SYGVKD. There are 14 residues in the CDR3. V was cut by 5 bases and J by 3 bases, with 8 bases left in between. Measured with immunoSEQ multiplex PCR; TCRdb has only the in-frame clones, and not every one. The data show a few hundred thousand clones, about 91% seen once. V gene TRBV10-3 combines with J gene TRBJ1-6; D may be TRBD1 (5 bases). The TCR originated in a woman in her 40s who had recovered from COVID-19. The sample was peripheral blood. The CDR3 DNA sequence: TGTGCCATCAGTCTCGGGGGCTATAATTCACCCCTCCACTTT. Protein product: CAISLGGYNSPLHF.